Each of the 30 T cell receptor beta chains below was sequenced from the same sample in a study of vaccination effects on CD4 cells after COVID-19. These TCRs' antigens remain unknown. Sequencing was preceded by expansion of antigen-specific CD4+ T cells with viral peptide pools in the ViraFEST assay. With approximately 9 days of culture completed, CD4+ T cells were isolated. Data came from immunoSEQ multiplex PCR; TCRdb stores just in-frame clones and leaves some out. This sample has more than 50,000 clones, with 80% to 90% found just once. Here the sequenced sample was CD4+ T cells from PBMCs cultured with HCoV-229E spike peptides, taken before COVID-19 vaccination. The receptors shown here come from a human donor who received a COVID-19 vaccine.

V and J are TRBV30 and TRBJ1-4, with a possible D match to TRBD1 (5 bases). The CDR3 spans 13 residues. From germline, CDR1 is GTSNPN and CDR2 SVGIG (reference sequence). V dropped 8 bases and J dropped 0 bases, with 10 bases sitting between them. For the CDR3, the DNA is TGTGCCGGGACGGGAACAACTAATGAAAAACTGTTTTTT. As protein: CAGTGTTNEKLFF.

This clone appeared a few times. This chain links TRBV18 with TRBJ2-1; TRBD2 matches 8 bases. V dropped 6 bases and J dropped 6; count of bases not matched to a gene: 13. Germline V gene data show CDR1 as KGHSH and CDR2 as LQKENI. The CDR3 runs 16 residues. In DNA, the CDR3 is TGTGCCAGCTCCTCGACCACCGGGACTAGTTCCAATGAGCAGTTCTTC. Encoded protein: CASSSTTGTSSNEQFF.

The chain joins TRBV6-5 to TRBJ1-1; D uncertain. The V and J ends lost 2 bases and 5 bases respectively, with 9 bases between them. CDR1 and CDR2 from the germline V gene are MNHEY and SVGAGI. The CDR3 totals 13 residues. CDR3 DNA sequence: TGTGCCAGCAGTTACGAGGGAAGGACTGAAGCTTTCTTT. Translation: CASSYEGRTEAFF.

This chain uses TRBV4-1 with TRBJ1-2; no clear D. Trimming removed 4 bases at V and 6 bases at J, with 15 bases between. The CDR3 extends over 14 amino acids. Germline V lookup: CDR1 MGHRA, CDR2 YSYEKL. DNA of the CDR3: TGCGCCAGCAGCCTAAGAGAGGGTATCGATGGCTACACCTTC. Translating it yields CASSLREGIDGYTF.

The V gene is TRBV18, the J gene TRBJ1-3; TRBD1 matches at 7 bases. This CDR3 contains 14 residues. V was clipped by 5 bases and J by 0 bases; unmatched bases: 1. Germline CDR1 KGHSH, CDR2 LQKENI. The CDR3 nucleotides read TGTGCCAGCTCAACAGGGGCCTCTGGAAACACCATATATTTT. Its protein product is CASSTGASGNTIYF.

The chain links TRBV30 to TRBJ1-1; no firm D call. Trimming shortened V by 1 base and J by 3 bases, and 9 bases separated the two germline ends. The germline CDR1 and CDR2 sequences are GTSNPN and SVGIG (reference sequence). The CDR3 sequence is 13 residues long. The CDR3 loop is CAWSGQTYTEAFF. CDR3 DNA: TGTGCCTGGAGTGGGCAAACCTACACTGAAGCTTTCTTT.

This chain uses TRBV28 with TRBJ1-5; maybe TRBD1 (6 bases). Trimming left V 1 base short and J 1 base short, with 8 bases between. Germline values: CDR1 MDHEN, CDR2 SYDVKM. The CDR3 consists of 15 residues. This chain's CDR3 is CASSLFDRSNQPQHF. In DNA, the CDR3 is TGTGCCAGCAGTTTATTTGACAGGAGCAATCAGCCCCAGCATTTT.

This chain joins TRBV6-5 and TRBJ2-1; TRBD2 matches 9 bases. CDR3 length: 15 residues. The trim removed 9 bases at V and 6 bases at J, leaving 12 bases unmatched. The germline V gene encodes CDR1 MNHEY and CDR2 SVGAGI. CDR3 bases: TGTGCCAGTTGCCGCGGGGGGGCTTCTCTCAATGAGCAGTTCTTC. Its protein product is CASCRGGASLNEQFF.

This clone was counted once. The rearrangement links TRBV3-1 (or the pseudogene TRBV3-2) to TRBJ1-4; possible D gene TRBD1, 5 bases. V lost 3 bases to trimming and J lost 6 bases, with 11 bases between them. Germline CDR1 is LGHDT and CDR2 is YNNKEL (reference sequence). CDR3 size: 14 residues. CDR3 in amino acids: CASSQRDFYEKLFF. The CDR3, as DNA: TGTGCCAGCAGCCAGAGGGACTTTTATGAAAAACTGTTTTTT.

The CDR3 protein is CASRPQSTDTQYF. CDR3 DNA: TGTGCCAGCAGACCTCAGAGCACAGATACGCAGTATTTT. This sequence joins TRBV2 and TRBJ2-3; D not resolved. Germline assignment: CDR1 SNHLY and CDR2 FYNNEI. V was pared by 6 bases and J by 0 bases, with 7 bases between. The CDR3 length is 13 residues.

The chain employs TRBV12-3 or TRBV12-4 and TRBJ2-5, with D perhaps matching TRBD2 (7 bases). V lost 3 bases and J lost 9, with 14 bases in between. This CDR3 has 13 amino acids. CDR3 region: CASSFVGGRAQYF. The CDR3 DNA sequence: TGTGCCAGCAGTTTTGTGGGGGGGCGCGCCCAGTACTTC.

The chain has TRBV18 and TRBJ1-4; 8 nucleotides line up with TRBD1. Trimming cost V 4 bases and J 8 bases; bases outside gene matches: 15. This CDR3 comprises 17 residues. Germline V gene data show CDR1 as KGHSH and CDR2 as LQKENI. CDR3 nucleotides: TGTGCCAGCTCACACTTGACAGGGGCAAATACGGAGGAAAAACTGTTTTTT. Amino acid sequence: CASSHLTGANTEEKLFF.

The CDR3 loop reads CASRRGGNYEQYV. CDR3 DNA: TGTGCCAGCCGCCGAGGGGGCAACTACGAGCAGTACGTC. V usage is TRBV6-2 or TRBV6-3 and J usage is TRBJ2-7; 7 bases match TRBD1. The CDR3 length is 13 residues. V dropped 8 bases and J dropped 3; count of bases not matched to a gene: 7. CDR1 is MNHEY, CDR2 SVGEGT, per germline.

The rearrangement uses TRBV2 and TRBJ1-5, with TRBD1 matching over 7 bases. The junction had 0 bases not matched to a gene; V was cut back by 6 bases and J by 7 bases. The CDR3 sequence is 11 residues long. Germline CDR1 reads SNHLY; CDR2 reads FYNNEI. Here the CDR3 DNA reads TGTGCCAGCAGGACAGGGCAGCCCCAGCATTTT. Protein: CASRTGQPQHF.

The chain joins TRBV20-1 to TRBJ1-6; D possibly corresponds to TRBD1 (6 bases). Trimming shortened V by 3 bases and J by 11 bases, and 14 bases separated the two germline ends. This CDR3 spans 13 amino acids. The V gene's germline CDR1 is DFQATT and CDR2 SNEGSKA (reference sequence). Here the CDR3 reads CSASPGGGPPLHF. CDR3 coding DNA: TGCAGTGCTAGTCCCGGCGGGGGGCCACCCCTCCACTTT.

This chain's CDR3 is CASSLEGTNSPLHF. The CDR3 nucleotides read TGTGCCAGCAGCTTGGAGGGTACCAATTCACCCCTCCACTTT. The chain joins TRBV5-4 to TRBJ1-6; no definite D call. The CDR3 has 14 residues. The germline gives CDR1 SGHNT, CDR2 YYREEE (reference sequence). Trimming left V 0 bases short and J 7 bases short, with 8 bases between.

The J gene is TRBJ2-3, the V gene TRBV18; the D gene is possibly TRBD2 (6 bases). The V gene's germline CDR1 is KGHSH and CDR2 LQKENI. This CDR3 is built from 15 residues. Trimming left V 0 bases short and J 1 base short, with 8 bases between. The CDR3 loop is CASSPPGGGTDTQYF. The CDR3 nucleotides read TGTGCCAGCTCACCACCGGGGGGAGGCACAGATACGCAGTATTTT.

A single count supports this clone. The chain has TRBV20-1 and TRBJ1-2, with D unresolved. This CDR3 comprises 11 residues. Trimming took off 5 bases at V and 4 bases at J, with 8 bases between the two ends. The V gene's germline CDR1 is DFQATT and CDR2 SNEGSKA (reference sequence). CDR3 in amino acids: CSAFHSYGYTF. The CDR3 DNA sequence: TGCAGTGCTTTTCACAGCTATGGCTACACCTTC.

The chain employs TRBV6-6 and TRBJ1-1; TRBD1 agrees at 7 bases. V dropped 7 bases and J dropped 3; count of bases not matched to a gene: 2. Germline assignment: CDR1 MNHNY and CDR2 SVGAGI (reference sequence). The CDR3 covers 12 residues. The CDR3 DNA sequence: TGTGCCAGCAACCAGGGGGACACTGAAGCTTTCTTT. The encoded protein is CASNQGDTEAFF.

This clone was recorded once. The rearrangement uses TRBV4-1 and TRBJ2-1; 14 nucleotides align to TRBD2. The CDR3 covers 17 residues. Per the germline V gene, CDR1 is MGHRA and CDR2 is YSYEKL. After removal of 1 base from V and 5 bases from J, the junction contained 4 bases not matched to a gene. The CDR3 DNA is TGCGCCAGCAGCCAAGGGGTGGGACTAGCGGGAGACAATGAGCAGTTCTTC. Translation: CASSQGVGLAGDNEQFF.

The CDR3 DNA reads TGCGCCAGCAGCCAGGCGAGACTTCAGACAGCCTACAATGAGCAGTTCTTC. It translates to CASSQARLQTAYNEQFF. The chain carries TRBV4-3 and TRBJ2-1, with a possible D match to TRBD1 (5 bases). The V gene's germline CDR1 is LGHNA and CDR2 YSLEER. This CDR3 is 17 amino acids long. V shed 3 bases and J shed 2 bases, with 17 bases lying between them.

The chain is built from TRBV5-6 and TRBJ1-5; the match to TRBD1 covers 8 bases. After removal of 4 bases from V and 4 bases from J, the junction contained 7 bases not matched to a gene. The length of the CDR3 is 15 residues. Germline CDR1 SGHDT, CDR2 YYEEEE. CDR3 in amino acids: CASSVRDRSNQPQHF. CDR3 sequence (DNA): TGTGCCAGCAGCGTCCGGGACAGGAGTAATCAGCCCCAGCATTTT.

This chain connects TRBV5-6 to TRBJ2-5; D is possibly TRBD1 (6 bases). V gave up 1 base and J gave up 4 bases, with 11 bases separating them. This CDR3 is 14 amino acids long. Germline V gene lookup returns CDR1 SGHDT and CDR2 YYEEEE. In DNA form, the CDR3 reads TGTGCCAGCAGCTTGACGACAGGATTAGAGACCCAGTACTTC. Translated: CASSLTTGLETQYF.

The chain has TRBV27 and TRBJ1-1, with D possibly matching TRBD1 (5 bases). V was cut by 6 bases and J by 1 base, with 9 bases left in between. Germline CDR1 and CDR2: MNHEY and SMNVEV (reference sequence). The CDR3 has 13 residues. The CDR3 DNA reads TGTGCCAGCAGGGGGACGGGGAACACTGAAGCTTTCTTT. Encoded protein: CASRGTGNTEAFF.

The chain employs TRBV30 and TRBJ1-2, with D unclear. The CDR3 runs to 11 residues. V gave up 4 bases and J gave up 3 bases, with 6 bases separating them. CDR1 and CDR2 (germline): GTSNPN, SVGIG (reference sequence). CDR3 residues: CAWTPHYGYTF. CDR3 nucleotides: TGTGCCTGGACACCGCACTATGGCTACACCTTC. Filled out from reference TRBV30 and TRBJ1-2, the complete variable domain reads SQTIHQWPATLVQPVGSPLSLECTVEGTSNPNLYWYRQAAGRGLQLLFYSVGIGQISSEVPQNLSASRPQDRQFILSSKKLLLSDSGFYLCAWTPHYGYTFGSGTRLTVV.

This clone appeared once. V gene TRBV11-2 combines with J gene TRBJ2-7, with unresolved D. The CDR3 has 15 amino acids. V lost 3 bases and J lost 4, with 16 bases in between. CDR1 is SGHAT, CDR2 FQNNGV, per germline. DNA for the CDR3: TGTGCCAGCAGCTTCCCCGGACGGTTTAAGTACGAGCAGTACGTC. This sequence encodes CASSFPGRFKYEQYV.

The V gene is TRBV28, the J gene TRBJ1-2; 7 bases map to TRBD1. The CDR3 contains 14 residues. The J segment lost 5 bases and the V segment lost 2 bases, leaving 5 bases of the junction unmatched. CDR1 and CDR2 (germline): MDHEN, SYDVKM. CDR3 nucleotide sequence: TGTGCCAGCAGTTTACCCCGGGACAGTTATGGCTACACCTTC. It translates to CASSLPRDSYGYTF.

In its sample, this clone was seen a few times. CDR3 coding DNA: TGTGCCAGCAGCCGGAGCGGAAACATTCAGTACTTC. Protein: CASSRSGNIQYF. The V and J genes are TRBV3-1 (or the pseudogene TRBV3-2) and TRBJ2-4; perhaps TRBD2 as D (5 bases). The CDR3 runs to 12 residues. Deletions cut 4 bases from V and 6 bases from J, with 7 bases between. In germline, CDR1 is LGHDT, CDR2 YNNKEL (reference sequence).

The rearrangement uses TRBV6-6 and TRBJ1-2; TRBD1 might be the D (5 bases). V lost 2 bases, J lost 4 bases, and 14 bases lay in between. The CDR3 has 15 amino acids. Per germline, CDR1 MNHNY and CDR2 SVGAGI (reference sequence). CDR3 region: CASSYSRQGSYGYTF. In nucleotides, the CDR3 is TGTGCCAGCAGTTACAGCAGGCAGGGATCCTATGGCTACACCTTC.

This chain links TRBV6-2 or TRBV6-3 with TRBJ1-5, with a possible D match to TRBD1 (5 bases). Trimming removed 4 bases at V and 6 bases at J, with 10 bases between. CDR1 and CDR2 from the germline V gene are MNHEY and SVGEGT. This CDR3 is 13 amino acids long. The CDR3 region has the DNA TGTGCCAGCAGTTCTCAGGGCTTTCAGCCCCAGCATTTT. This codes for CASSSQGFQPQHF.